This TCR beta chain was sequenced during a study of PD-1 blockade in mismatch repair-deficient tumors. Sequencing used immunoSEQ multiplex PCR; TCRdb keeps in-frame clones, though not all of them. The sample yields around 120,000 clones, roughly nine tenths seen once. After removal of 3 bases from V and 4 bases from J, the junction contained 7 bases not matched to a gene. Germline CDR1 MNHEY, CDR2 SMNVEV (reference sequence). CDR3 length: 15 residues. The sequences come from peripheral blood, collected 44 weeks after starting pembrolizumab. This chain uses TRBV27 with TRBJ1-2; 8 bases agree with TRBD1. The receptor's source is an adult with mismatch repair-deficient cancer. CDR3: CASSFGGTGGYGYTF. The CDR3 nucleotides read TGTGCCAGCAGTTTTGGAGGGACAGGCGGCTATGGCTACACCTTC.